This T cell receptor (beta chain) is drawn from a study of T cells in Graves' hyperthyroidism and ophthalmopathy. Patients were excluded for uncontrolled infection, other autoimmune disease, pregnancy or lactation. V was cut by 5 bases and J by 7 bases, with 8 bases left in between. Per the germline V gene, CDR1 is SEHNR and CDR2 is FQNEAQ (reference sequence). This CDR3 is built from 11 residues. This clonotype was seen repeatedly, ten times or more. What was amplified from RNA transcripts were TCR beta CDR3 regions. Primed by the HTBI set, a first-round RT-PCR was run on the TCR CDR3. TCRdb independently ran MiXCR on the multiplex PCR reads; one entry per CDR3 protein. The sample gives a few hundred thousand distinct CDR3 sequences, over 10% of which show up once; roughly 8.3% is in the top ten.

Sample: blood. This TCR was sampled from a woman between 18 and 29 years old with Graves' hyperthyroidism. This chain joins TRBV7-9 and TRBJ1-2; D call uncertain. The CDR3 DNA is TGTGCCAGCAGCCCTGAGGCTGGCTACACCTTC. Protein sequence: CASSPEAGYTF.